Below, 25 T cell receptor beta chains from the same sample are listed, as sequenced in a study of blood T cell repertoires in COVID-19. Assay used: immunoSEQ multiplex PCR; TCRdb lists only in-frame clones, some missing. The sample carries approximately 300,000 clones, 90% recorded once. The sequenced material came from peripheral blood. The receptors derive from a middle-aged woman with COVID-19, enrolled during active disease.

Of note for this clone: The sample contains more than one DNA sequence encoding this CDR3. The rearrangement links TRBV27 to TRBJ1-2, with D perhaps matching TRBD1 (5 bases). Trimming stripped 3 bases from V and 1 base from J, with 6 bases between. The length of the CDR3 is 13 residues. Germline lookup yields CDR1 MNHEY and CDR2 SMNVEV (reference sequence). CDR3 in DNA: TGTGCCAGCAGTTTGGGGGGTAACTATGGCTACACCTTC. Its translation is CASSLGGNYGYTF.

The chain couples TRBV4-3 to TRBJ2-3; 11 nucleotides line up with TRBD2. CDR3 size: 17 residues. Germline CDR1 and CDR2: LGHNA and YSLEER. The V gene end was trimmed by 0 bases and the J gene end by 5 bases; junction bases not matched to a gene: 7. This chain's CDR3 is CASSQDRSGGGGDTQYF. The CDR3 bases are TGCGCCAGCAGCCAAGATCGTAGCGGGGGGGGAGGAGATACGCAGTATTTT.

V gene TRBV15 combines with J gene TRBJ1-1; no clear D gene. The ends were cut back, 0 bases at V and 1 base at J, with 9 bases in the middle. CDR1 and CDR2 from the germline V gene are LNHNV and YYDKDF (reference sequence). CDR3 size: 15 residues. The CDR3 bases are TGTGCCACCAGCAGAGATAGACACACGAACACTGAAGCTTTCTTT. Encoded protein: CATSRDRHTNTEAFF.

This chain uses TRBV29-1 with TRBJ2-5; TRBD1 is a possible D gene (5 bases). This CDR3 is built from 12 residues. The V gene lost 4 bases and the J gene lost 5 bases, with 11 bases spanning the gap. Germline-derived CDR1 and CDR2 are SQVTM and ANQGSEA. The CDR3 is CSVAQGGETQYF. CDR3 nucleotide sequence: TGCAGCGTTGCCCAGGGTGGGGAGACCCAGTACTTC.

The chain uses TRBV27 and TRBJ1-2; 8 bases map to TRBD1. The CDR3 loop spans 14 amino acids. The germline CDR1 and CDR2 sequences are MNHEY and SMNVEV (reference sequence). The V segment lost 5 bases and the J segment 7 bases; nucleotides outside the gene matches: 9. The CDR3 region is CASSTQGGFGGYTF. The CDR3 DNA follows: TGTGCCAGCAGTACACAGGGGGGGTTTGGTGGCTACACCTTC.

The chain combines TRBV30 with TRBJ1-6; 7 bases are a match to TRBD1. J gave up 7 bases and V 3 bases, and 3 bases lay outside the gene matches. This CDR3 is built from 13 residues. CDR1 and CDR2 from the germline V gene are GTSNPN and SVGIG (reference sequence). CDR3: CAWRDRQNSPLHF. The CDR3, as DNA: TGTGCCTGGAGGGACAGGCAAAATTCACCCCTCCACTTT.

CDR3 nucleotides: TGCAGTGCTAGTTTATCTACCCAGGATTCACCCCTCCACTTT. It encodes CSASLSTQDSPLHF. This chain links TRBV20-1 with TRBJ1-6, with D unclear. This CDR3 region has 14 residues. Germline V gene data show CDR1 as DFQATT and CDR2 as SNEGSKA (reference sequence). Trimming removed 3 bases at V and 8 bases at J, with 14 bases between.

The V call is TRBV13, the J call TRBJ2-3; 8 positions agree with TRBD1. Germline-derived CDR1 and CDR2 are PRHDT and FYEKMQ (reference sequence). The CDR3 length is 13 residues. V was clipped by 5 bases and J by 6 bases; unmatched bases: 4. CDR3 bases: TGTGCCAGCAGCCTCCGGGACAGGGATACGCAGTATTTT. This codes for CASSLRDRDTQYF. Filled out from reference TRBV13 and TRBJ2-3, the complete variable domain reads AAGVIQSPRHLIKEKRETATLKCYPIPRHDTVYWYQQGPGQDPQFLISFYEKMQSDKGSIPDRFSAQQFSDYHSELNMSSLELGDSALYFCASSLRDRDTQYFGPGTRLTVL.

Written as DNA, the CDR3 is TGCGCCAGCAGCCAAGATAGCGCTAGCGGAGAGGCGGATACGCAGTATTTT. As protein: CASSQDSASGEADTQYF. The chain joins TRBV4-3 to TRBJ2-3, with 7 bases lining up with TRBD2. V was pared by 0 bases and J by 6 bases, with 12 bases of the junction left unmatched. Germline-derived CDR1 and CDR2 are LGHNA and YSLEER. This CDR3 contains 17 residues.

The J gene is TRBJ1-1, the V gene TRBV28; D is unclear. The CDR3 spans 14 residues. V dropped 7 bases and J dropped 1 base, with 13 bases sitting between them. In germline, CDR1 is MDHEN, CDR2 SYDVKM. The CDR3 region is CASTPWRKNTEAFF. CDR3 nucleotides: TGTGCCAGCACCCCCTGGAGAAAGAACACTGAAGCTTTCTTT.

V gene TRBV21-1 combines with J gene TRBJ2-1; the table's D call of TRBD2 was not tested on the DNA. TRBV21-1 corresponds to a pseudogene. The CDR3 consists of 16 residues. The CDR3 here is CASSKDDGGGINEQFF. The DNA of the CDR3 is TGTGCCAGCAGCAAAGACGATGGCGGGGGGATCAATGAGCAGTTCTTC.

The chain is built from TRBV19 and TRBJ2-7; 16 bases are a match to TRBD2. V gave up 11 bases and J gave up 4 bases; unmatched junction bases: 23. This CDR3 is built from 20 residues. Germline V gene data show CDR1 as LNHDA and CDR2 as SQIVND (reference sequence). This chain's CDR3 is CASSPSVPGLAGGYLYEQYF. The CDR3, as DNA: TGTGCCTCCAGCCCCTCCGTCCCGGGACTAGCGGGAGGGTATCTTTACGAGCAGTACTTC. The variable domain in full, completed from reference TRBV19 and TRBJ2-7, reads DGGITQSPKYLFRKEGQNVTLSCEQNLNHDAMYWYRQDPGQGLRLIYYSQIVNDFQKGDIAEGYSVSREKKESFPLTVTSAQKNPTAFYLCASSPSVPGLAGGYLYEQYFGPGTRLTVT.

This clone came up once. The V call is TRBV28, the J call TRBJ1-5; the D gene is possibly TRBD1 (6 bases). Deletions cut 6 bases from V and 0 bases from J, with 12 bases between. The CDR3 has 15 amino acids. In germline, CDR1 is MDHEN, CDR2 SYDVKM. CDR3 in DNA: TGTGCCAGCAGCCAGGGGCCATATAGCAATCAGCCCCAGCATTTT. It is translated as CASSQGPYSNQPQHF.

The chain links TRBV6-2 or TRBV6-3 to TRBJ1-6, with TRBD1 matching over 8 bases. The CDR3 length is 16 residues. The germline V gene encodes CDR1 MNHEY and CDR2 SVGEGT. V shed 2 bases, J shed 7 bases, and the junction held 7 bases outside the gene matches. The CDR3 DNA reads as TGTGCCAGCAGTTACCCCCTGGACAGGGAAAATTCACCCCTCCACTTT. Translated: CASSYPLDRENSPLHF.

The chain has TRBV7-3 and TRBJ1-2, with 8 bases fitting TRBD1. Trimming cost V 4 bases and J 6 bases; bases outside gene matches: 7. The CDR3 is 14 amino acids. CDR1 is SGHTA, CDR2 FQGTGA, per germline. The DNA of the CDR3 is TGTGCCAGCAGCTCCCAGACAGGGGCCCATGGCTACACCTTC. Translated: CASSSQTGAHGYTF. Full variable domain (rest looked up from reference TRBV7-3 and TRBJ1-2): GAGVSQTPSNKVTEKGKYVELRCDPISGHTALYWYRQSLGQGPEFLIYFQGTGAADDSGLPNDRFFAVRPEGSVSTLKIQRTERGDSAVYLCASSSQTGAHGYTFGSGTRLTVV.

The chain couples TRBV19 to TRBJ1-5; D is ambiguous. V was pared by 3 bases and J by 5 bases, with 5 bases between. This CDR3 region has 12 residues. Looked up from germline, CDR1 is LNHDA and CDR2 is SQIVND (reference sequence). CDR3 amino acids: CASSMRHQPQHF. In DNA, the CDR3 is TGTGCCAGTAGTATGAGGCATCAGCCCCAGCATTTT.

J is TRBJ1-6 and V is TRBV5-8, with TRBD1 matching 7 bases. Germline trimming cut 7 bases from V and 7 bases from J; bases unmatched to any gene: 14. Germline loops: CDR1 SGHTS, CDR2 YDEGEE. This CDR3 spans 16 amino acids. CDR3 loop: CASLTRPGGSNSPLHF. The CDR3, as DNA: TGTGCCAGCCTAACCCGGCCAGGGGGGTCCAATTCACCCCTCCACTTT.

The CDR3 region has the DNA TGTGCCAGCAGTCTCGACAGGGTTCTTTACGAGCAGTACTTC. Protein product: CASSLDRVLYEQYF. The chain carries TRBV6-2 or TRBV6-3 and TRBJ2-7; 7 bases are a match to TRBD1. V lost 5 bases, J lost 4 bases, and 8 bases stayed unmatched. CDR1 is MNHEY, CDR2 SVGEGT, per germline. The CDR3 extends over 14 amino acids.

V gene TRBV14 combines with J gene TRBJ1-2; D is uncertain. Germline V gene lookup returns CDR1 SGHDN and CDR2 FVKESK. The CDR3 is 13 amino acids. V lost 1 base and J lost 6, with 9 bases in between. CDR3 in DNA: TGTGCCAGCAGCCAAGGGGCATTACATGGCTACACCTTC. It codes for CASSQGALHGYTF. Looking up the rest from reference TRBV14 and TRBJ1-2 gives the full variable domain: EAGVTQFPSHSVIEKGQTVTLRCDPISGHDNLYWYRRVMGKEIKFLLHFVKESKQDESGMPNNRFLAERTGGTYSTLKVQPAELEDSGVYFCASSQGALHGYTFGSGTRLTVV.

The chain employs TRBV3-1 (or the pseudogene TRBV3-2) and TRBJ1-2; possible D gene TRBD1, 5 bases. Trimming stripped 0 bases from V and 8 bases from J, with 13 bases between. Germline V CDR1 and CDR2: LGHDT, YNNKEL (reference sequence). The CDR3 totals 14 residues. The DNA for the CDR3 is TGTGCCAGCAGCCAAGATACCAGGGAGGAAGGCTACACCTTC. Its protein is CASSQDTREEGYTF.

This clone was recorded only once. The CDR3 sequence: CASSVASGASYEQYF. CDR3 nucleotide sequence: TGTGCCAGCAGCGTCGCTAGCGGGGCGTCCTACGAGCAGTACTTC. This sequence joins TRBV5-4 and TRBJ2-7; 9 nucleotides line up with TRBD2. Germline CDR1 is SGHNT and CDR2 is YYREEE (reference sequence). The junction had 6 bases not matched to a gene; V was cut back by 4 bases and J by 1 base. CDR3 length equals 15 residues.

The V call is TRBV10-3, the J call TRBJ1-2; D is perhaps TRBD1 (6 bases). Between the trimmed V and J ends, which lost 2 bases and 8 bases, there was a span of 15 bases. The CDR3 consists of 14 residues. The germline gives CDR1 ENHRY, CDR2 SYGVKD. Here the CDR3 DNA reads TGTGCCATCAGTGAGAGACAGGTCCAGGGGGGCTACACCTTC. Translation: CAISERQVQGGYTF.

This clone was counted a single time. V and J are TRBV15 and TRBJ1-5; no clear D gene. The V and J ends lost 4 bases and 9 bases respectively, with 10 bases between them. The CDR3 covers 12 residues. Germline CDR1 reads LNHNV; CDR2 reads YYDKDF (reference sequence). CDR3 in amino acids: CATSTLGRPQHF. CDR3 coding DNA: TGTGCCACCAGCACGCTGGGGAGGCCCCAGCATTTT. The variable domain in full, with the rest retrieved from reference TRBV15 and TRBJ1-5, is DAMVIQNPRYQVTQFGKPVTLSCSQTLNHNVMYWYQQKSSQAPKLLFHYYDKDFNNEADTPDNFQSRRPNTSFCFLDIRSPGLGDTAMYLCATSTLGRPQHFGDGTRLSIL.

This clone was detected a few times. In DNA, the CDR3 is TGTGCCAGCAGCGTGTCCCTCTCTGGAAACACCATATATTTT. It yields the protein CASSVSLSGNTIYF. J is TRBJ1-3 and V is TRBV9; D remains unclear. Trimming removed 2 bases at V and 0 bases at J, with 6 bases between. Germline V gene sequence: CDR1 SGDLS, CDR2 YYNGEE. This CDR3 contains 14 residues.

The chain has TRBV11-2 and TRBJ1-5; the D is unclear. Per germline, CDR1 SGHAT and CDR2 FQNNGV. V shed 2 bases and J shed 4 bases, with 6 bases lying between them. The CDR3 totals 13 residues. This chain's CDR3 is CASSLSRNQPQHF. DNA for the CDR3: TGTGCCAGCAGCTTATCCCGGAATCAGCCCCAGCATTTT.